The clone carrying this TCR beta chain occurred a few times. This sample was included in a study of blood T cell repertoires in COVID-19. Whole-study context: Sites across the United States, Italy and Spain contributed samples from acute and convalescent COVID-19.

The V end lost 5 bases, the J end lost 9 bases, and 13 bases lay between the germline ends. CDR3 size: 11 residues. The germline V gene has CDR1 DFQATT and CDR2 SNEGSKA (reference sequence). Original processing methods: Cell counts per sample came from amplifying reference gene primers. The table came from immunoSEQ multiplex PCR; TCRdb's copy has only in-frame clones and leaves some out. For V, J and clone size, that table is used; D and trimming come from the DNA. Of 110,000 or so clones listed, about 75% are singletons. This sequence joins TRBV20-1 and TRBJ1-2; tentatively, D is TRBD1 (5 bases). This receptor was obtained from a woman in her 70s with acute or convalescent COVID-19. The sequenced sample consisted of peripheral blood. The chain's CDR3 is CSAVPGKRYTF. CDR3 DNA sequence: TGCAGTGCTGTGCCAGGGAAGCGCTACACCTTC.